A selection of T cell receptor beta chains follows, all from one sample in a study of T-cell reconstitution after alpha-beta-depleted transplantation in children. TCRdb re-derived calls from the PCR reads in MiXCR, one entry per CDR3 protein. Altogether 700,000 to 950,000 distinct CDR3 sequences are present, roughly 16% being singletons, with the ten largest covering about 5%. The sequenced sample was PBMCs, mostly from graft donor cells, obtained 360 days after TCRalphabeta/CD19-depleted stem cell transplant. These receptors came from a male patient younger than 18 who had a stem cell transplant for acute lymphoblastic leukemia, so the T cells may come from the graft donor. The CDR3 runs from the conserved cysteine through the conserved F or W. The order of the fields is J gene, V gene, clone size, D gene, CDR3 protein, CDR3 DNA. The D gene is left open where the match is weak. Clone size, where shown, is once, few, many, or a class for clones that have expanded.

>TRBJ2-3|TRBV7-6|few|TRBD2
CASSLQTSGSADTQYF
TGTGCCAGCAGCTTACAGACTAGCGGGAGTGCAGATACGCAGTATTTT
>TRBJ2-1|TRBV29-1|.|TRBD2
CSTGLAEIYNEQFF
TGCAGCACGGGACTAGCGGAGATATACAATGAGCAGTTCTTC
>TRBJ1-2|TRBV7-2|.|.
CASSLDHETYGYTF
TGTGCCAGCAGCTTAGACCATGAGACCTATGGCTACACCTTC
>TRBJ1-2|TRBV4-1|few|.
CASSQGAGANYGYTF
TGCGCCAGCAGCCAAGGAGCAGGGGCCAACTATGGCTACACCTTC
>TRBJ1-1|TRBV18|.|.
CASSPPGGMGSTEAFF
TGTGCCAGCTCACCACCGGGGGGAATGGGGTCCACTGAAGCTTTCTTT
>TRBJ2-5|TRBV10-3|.|TRBD1
CAISEVGGRGRPETQYF
TGTGCCATCAGTGAGGTCGGGGGCAGGGGGCGCCCTGAGACCCAGTACTTC
>TRBJ2-1|TRBV28|.|TRBD1
CASSWLTGGDPYNEQFF
TGTGCCAGCAGTTGGTTGACAGGGGGAGACCCCTACAATGAGCAGTTCTTC
>TRBJ1-2|TRBV6-4|.|TRBD1
CASSPTGQGAYGYTF
TGTGCCAGCAGTCCAACGGGACAGGGGGCCTATGGCTACACCTTC
>TRBJ1-5|TRBV12-3/TRBV12-4|.|.
CASSRQNSNQPQHF
TGTGCCAGCAGCAGACAGAATAGCAATCAGCCCCAGCATTTT
>TRBJ2-1|TRBV7-6|few|.
CASSLTWLDEQFF
TGTGCCAGCAGCCTGACCTGGTTGGATGAGCAGTTCTTC
>TRBJ2-7|TRBV5-1|.|.
CASSPRGSSFSYEQYF
TGCGCCAGCAGCCCACGAGGTTCAAGCTTCTCCTACGAGCAGTACTTC
>TRBJ2-7|TRBV5-1|few|.
CASSPLTGTSSYEQYF
TGCGCCAGCAGCCCACTAACAGGGACCAGCTCCTACGAGCAGTACTTC
>TRBJ2-5|TRBV7-3|few|.
CASSFPAETQYF
TGTGCCAGCAGCTTCCCGGCGGAGACCCAGTACTTC
>TRBJ1-2|TRBV5-1|.|.
CASSFETGNYGYTF
TGCGCCAGCAGCTTTGAGACGGGAAACTATGGCTACACCTTC
>TRBJ1-5|TRBV15|.|TRBD1
CATSNGTRGPNQPQHF
TGTGCCACCAGCAACGGAACCAGGGGGCCGAATCAGCCCCAGCATTTT
>TRBJ2-7|TRBV2|.|TRBD1
CASSEDRLPYEQYF
TGTGCCAGCAGTGAGGACAGGTTACCCTACGAGCAGTACTTC
>TRBJ2-2|TRBV2|.|TRBD2
CASRLLAGNTGELFF
TGTGCCAGCAGACTTCTAGCGGGGAACACCGGGGAGCTGTTTTTT
>TRBJ2-3|TRBV20-1|.|TRBD2
CSATSRLAGDYTQYF
TGCAGTGCTACCTCCCGACTAGCGGGAGACTATACGCAGTATTTT
>TRBJ2-1|TRBV20-1|few|TRBD2
CSARDYGGSSHNEQFF
TGCAGTGCTAGAGATTATGGCGGGAGTTCCCACAATGAGCAGTTCTTC
>TRBJ1-5|TRBV18|.|.
CASSDQGINQPQHF
TGTGCCAGCTCAGATCAGGGTATCAATCAGCCCCAGCATTTT
>TRBJ2-1|TRBV7-2|.|TRBD2
CASSPRGSGRRNEQFF
TGTGCCAGCAGCCCCCGGGGTAGCGGGAGAAGGAATGAGCAGTTCTTC
>TRBJ2-1|TRBV7-6|.|TRBD2
CASSHPNGRTYNEQFF
TGTGCCAGCAGTCATCCAAACGGGAGGACGTACAATGAGCAGTTCTTC
>TRBJ1-2|TRBV7-9|once|TRBD1
CASSSKQGTPYGYTF
TGTGCCAGCAGCTCCAAACAGGGGACCCCCTATGGCTACACCTTC
>TRBJ1-5|TRBV18|.|TRBD1
CASSPWDRDDQPQHF
TGTGCCAGCTCACCATGGGACAGGGACGATCAGCCCCAGCATTTT